A selection of T cell receptor beta chains follows, all from one sample in a study of blood T cell repertoires in COVID-19. Using immunoSEQ multiplex PCR, the repertoire was profiled, and TCRdb retains in-frame clones only, with some absent. Found here are around 230,000 clones, around four fifths of them singletons; the top ten hold roughly 8.2%. Specimen: peripheral blood. The receptors shown here come from a woman aged 45 to 65 with acute or convalescent COVID-19. The CDR3 runs from the conserved cysteine through the conserved F or W.

V: TRBV28
J: TRBJ2-7
CDR3: CASSFQAGAPGEQYF

V: TRBV7-8
J: TRBJ1-3
CDR3: CASSLARGNTIYF

V: TRBV29-1
J: TRBJ1-2
CDR3: CSVERQANYGYTF

V: TRBV6-6
J: TRBJ2-7
CDR3: CASSYDGGSWSEQYF

V: TRBV7-9
J: TRBJ1-2
CDR3: CASSSTGEGGYTF

V: TRBV15
J: TRBJ2-7
CDR3: CATSRDQAGGPYEQYF

V: TRBV7-2
J: TRBJ2-3
CDR3: CASSLDGGRWSSTDTQYF

V: TRBV27
J: TRBJ2-5
CDR3: CASSWAGDQETQYF

V: TRBV6-5
J: TRBJ1-1
CDR3: CASSTWIRQGTEAFF

V: TRBV9
J: TRBJ2-5
CDR3: CASSVETSGQETQYF

V: TRBV18
J: TRBJ2-1
CDR3: CASSPDGTGGYNEQFF

V: TRBV7-2
J: TRBJ2-3
CDR3: CASSSPGGGTDTQYF

V: TRBV23-1
J: TRBJ2-7
CDR3: CASSQGTGGTYEQYF

V: TRBV24-1
J: TRBJ2-2
CDR3: CATSDPLAGAHTGELFF

V: TRBV9
J: TRBJ1-4
CDR3: CASSPRDIALHGLFF

V: TRBV27
J: TRBJ2-1
CDR3: CASSVTSGRSGEQFF

V: TRBV6-5
J: TRBJ2-5
CDR3: CASSLGLAGGGETQYF

V: TRBV19
J: TRBJ2-1
CDR3: CASKGGLAGLGGAYNEQFF

V: TRBV11-3
J: TRBJ2-1
CDR3: CASSLGSRGGEQFF

V: TRBV7-9
J: TRBJ2-1
CDR3: CASSLGPGPNNEQFF

V: TRBV9
J: TRBJ2-7
CDR3: CASSVGGSGLSYEQYF

V: TRBV28
J: TRBJ2-2
CDR3: CASSLLDRGRVGELFF

V: TRBV2
J: TRBJ1-6
CDR3: CASRESVRSPLHF